The rows below give T cell receptor beta chains drawn from one sample of a study of OX40 agonist ivuxolimab in advanced cancers. Method: immunoSEQ multiplex PCR; TCRdb's copy keeps in-frame clones and lacks some. The table lists about 64,000 clones, around 83% of them singletons, with under 3% in the top ten. The material was CD4+ or CD8+ T cells sorted from blood, obtained in a trial of the OX40 agonist ivuxolimab. These receptors originate from an adult with an advanced solid tumor such as melanoma, head and neck, liver or kidney cancer. Both conserved end residues are part of each CDR3. A D gene is named only where the DNA matches it firmly. Some rows mark clone size as missing; the rest say once, few, many or name a class of expanded clone.

v_call: TRBV5-4
d_call: -
j_call: TRBJ2-1
clone_size: -
cdr3_nt: TGTGCCAGCAGCGATAGGAGGGGTGAGCAGTTCTTC
cdr3_aa: CASSDRRGEQFF

v_call: TRBV27
d_call: -
j_call: TRBJ2-7
clone_size: -
cdr3_nt: TGTGCCACCCACGAGCAGTACTTC
cdr3_aa: CATHEQYF

v_call: TRBV7-6
d_call: -
j_call: TRBJ2-7
clone_size: -
cdr3_nt: TGTGCCAGCAGCCGGAATGAGTTCGAGCAGTACTTC
cdr3_aa: CASSRNEFEQYF

v_call: TRBV4-1
d_call: -
j_call: TRBJ1-5
clone_size: few
cdr3_nt: TGCGCCAGCAGCCAAGATGGGGGAATCGGCAATCAGCCCCAGCATTTT
cdr3_aa: CASSQDGGIGNQPQHF

v_call: TRBV2
d_call: -
j_call: TRBJ1-1
clone_size: -
cdr3_nt: TGTGCCAGCAGCGGTGGTATTCTAAACACTGAAGCTTTCTTT
cdr3_aa: CASSGGILNTEAFF

v_call: TRBV10-3
d_call: -
j_call: TRBJ2-2
clone_size: -
cdr3_nt: TGTGCCATCAGTGATGGGACTTCGAACACCGGGGAGCTGTTTTTT
cdr3_aa: CAISDGTSNTGELFF

v_call: TRBV18
d_call: -
j_call: TRBJ1-2
clone_size: -
cdr3_nt: TGTGCCAGCTCACCAAGGATAGAGGGTGATGGCTACACCTTC
cdr3_aa: CASSPRIEGDGYTF

v_call: TRBV6-6
d_call: -
j_call: TRBJ2-1
clone_size: -
cdr3_nt: -
cdr3_aa: CASSSSGGWYNEQFF

v_call: TRBV5-1
d_call: -
j_call: TRBJ1-3
clone_size: -
cdr3_nt: TGCGCCAGCAGCGTAACAGGAGCGGGAAACACCATATATTTT
cdr3_aa: CASSVTGAGNTIYF

v_call: TRBV5-4
d_call: -
j_call: TRBJ2-2
clone_size: -
cdr3_nt: TGTGCCAGCAGCTTGGCCAGGGGGGCCGGGGAGCTGTTTTTT
cdr3_aa: CASSLARGAGELFF

v_call: TRBV7-2
d_call: TRBD1
j_call: TRBJ1-1
clone_size: -
cdr3_nt: TGTGCCAGCAGCTCCTTTCACAGGGGGGAAGCTTTCTTT
cdr3_aa: CASSSFHRGEAFF